This is a list of T cell receptor beta chains from one sample in a study of blood T cell repertoires in COVID-19. Measured with immunoSEQ multiplex PCR; TCRdb has only the in-frame clones, and not every one. The sample lists about 180,000 clones, under 90% occurring once. Sequenced input: peripheral blood. Receptors were obtained from a human donor in a cohort sampled during active COVID-19. CDR3s include the opening cysteine and the closing phenylalanine or tryptophan. A D gene is named only where the DNA matches it firmly. A row's size may be missing; if present it is once, few, many or a size class.

V	D	size	J	CDR3	DNA
TRBV2	NA	NA	TRBJ1-5	CASGELGGGQPQHF	TGTGCCAGCGGTGAACTGGGAGGAGGTCAGCCCCAGCATTTT
TRBV10-2	NA	NA	TRBJ2-5	CASSEGSRRETQYF	TGCGCCAGCAGTGAGGGCAGTAGGAGGGAGACCCAGTACTTC
TRBV7-3	TRBD2	NA	TRBJ2-1	CASKRDVLYNEQFF	TGTGCCAGTAAGCGGGATGTCCTCTACAATGAGCAGTTCTTC
TRBV6-5	TRBD1	NA	TRBJ1-5	CASSYSGQSNQPQHF	TGTGCCAGCAGTTACTCGGGACAGAGCAATCAGCCCCAGCATTTT
TRBV15	NA	once	TRBJ2-7	CATSLRSEQYF	TGTGCCACCTCGCTACGTAGCGAGCAGTACTTC
TRBV13	NA	NA	TRBJ1-2	CASSLDRAPYGYTF	TGTGCCAGCAGCTTAGACAGGGCGCCCTATGGCTACACCTTC
TRBV19	TRBD1	once	TRBJ1-1	CASSTDRSLTEAFF	TGTGCCAGTAGTACGGACAGGTCTCTCACTGAAGCTTTCTTT
TRBV5-6	NA	NA	TRBJ1-3	CASSLVGAGNTIYF	TGTGCCAGCAGCTTGGTAGGGGCTGGAAACACCATATATTTT
TRBV15	TRBD1	NA	TRBJ2-7	CATSRTAGGSAYEQYF	TGTGCCACCAGCAGAACAGCAGGGGGATCGGCCTACGAGCAGTACTTC
TRBV3-1/TRBV3-2	NA	NA	TRBJ1-1	CASSQGGTNTEAFF	TGTGCCAGCAGCCAAGGTGGTACTAACACTGAAGCTTTCTTT
TRBV11-2	TRBD1	NA	TRBJ1-1	CASSQGDRGLAEAFF	TGTGCCAGCAGCCAAGGGGACAGGGGGCTTGCTGAAGCTTTCTTT
TRBV9	TRBD2	NA	TRBJ2-3	CASSNRGLAGTDTQYF	TGTGCCAGCAGCAACCGAGGACTAGCGGGGACAGATACGCAGTATTTT
TRBV15	TRBD1	NA	TRBJ1-5	CATSRDRFNQPQHF	TGTGCCACCAGCAGGGACAGGTTCAATCAGCCCCAGCATTTT
TRBV3-1/TRBV3-2	TRBD2	NA	TRBJ2-1	CASTTSGGGEQFF	TGTGCCAGCACGACTAGTGGGGGAGGGGAGCAGTTCTTC
TRBV9	TRBD1	NA	TRBJ1-6	CASSAGQSNSPLHF	TGTGCCAGCAGCGCGGGACAGAGCAATTCACCCCTCCACTTT
TRBV5-1	NA	NA	TRBJ2-2	CASSAGLNTGELFF	TGCGCCAGCAGCGCGGGACTCAACACCGGGGAGCTGTTTTTT
TRBV4-1	NA	NA	TRBJ2-5	CASSQDRSDQETQYF	TGCGCCAGCAGCCAAGATCGAAGCGACCAAGAGACCCAGTACTTC
TRBV4-1	NA	NA	TRBJ1-1	CASSHPDREAFF	TGCGCCAGCAGCCACCCCGACAGGGAAGCTTTCTTT
TRBV19	NA	NA	TRBJ2-1	CASSITSSAREQFF	TGTGCCAGTAGTATAACTAGCTCCGCCCGGGAGCAGTTCTTC
TRBV4-1	NA	NA	TRBJ1-1	CASSPTGGTEAFF	TGCGCCAGCAGCCCGACCGGAGGTACGGAAGCTTTCTTT
TRBV5-1	NA	NA	TRBJ1-1	CASSLAGSRTDYAATEAFF	TGCGCCAGCAGCTTGGCCGGCTCAAGGACAGATTATGCTGCCACTGAAGCTTTCTTT
TRBV21-1	NA	NA	TRBJ1-3	CASKPGQSPSGNTIYF	TGTGCCAGCAAACCCGGACAGTCGCCCTCTGGAAACACCATATATTTT
TRBV4-2	NA	NA	TRBJ2-7	CASSQGSSISYSYEQYF	TGTGCCAGCAGCCAAGGCTCTAGTATATCCTATTCCTACGAGCAGTACTTC
TRBV9	TRBD2	few	TRBJ2-5	CASSVASGGKTQYF	TGTGCCAGCAGCGTAGCCAGCGGGGGAAAGACCCAGTACTTC
TRBV19	TRBD1	NA	TRBJ1-4	CASSTTGGNEKLFF	TGTGCCAGTAGTACGACAGGGGGGAATGAAAAACTGTTTTTT
TRBV19	NA	NA	TRBJ1-1	CASSIQGSGGPGTEAFF	TGTGCCAGTAGTATTCAAGGTTCGGGGGGGCCTGGGACTGAAGCTTTCTTT
TRBV18	NA	NA	TRBJ2-6	CASSPSGASSGANVLTF	TGTGCCAGCTCACCATCAGGGGCGAGCTCTGGGGCCAACGTCCTGACTTTC
TRBV11-2	TRBD1	NA	TRBJ2-5	CASSLGLGTGYQETQYF	TGTGCCAGCAGCTTAGGCTTAGGGACAGGGTACCAAGAGACCCAGTACTTC
TRBV5-8	NA	NA	TRBJ1-5	CASSVEGGDNQPQHF	TGTGCCAGCAGCGTTGAGGGGGGGGACAATCAGCCCCAGCATTTT
TRBV5-4	NA	NA	TRBJ2-1	CASSSALGGYNEQFF	TGTGCCAGCAGTTCCGCTCTAGGTGGCTACAATGAGCAGTTCTTC
TRBV7-2	NA	NA	TRBJ2-7	CASSSGGPPNPFEQYF	TGTGCCAGCAGCAGTGGGGGCCCCCCTAATCCTTTTGAGCAGTACTTC
TRBV2	NA	NA	TRBJ2-7	CASVGGAYEQYF	TGTGCCAGCGTGGGGGGAGCCTACGAGCAGTACTTC
TRBV20-1	TRBD2	NA	TRBJ2-7	CSASLRALAGVSSSYEQYF	TGCAGTGCCAGTCTAAGAGCACTAGCGGGGGTCTCAAGCTCCTACGAGCAGTACTTC
TRBV11-2	NA	NA	TRBJ2-3	CASSLGWGGGEDTQYF	TGTGCCAGCAGCTTAGGGTGGGGAGGTGGAGAGGATACGCAGTATTTT
TRBV19	NA	NA	TRBJ2-3	CASSLRLAPDTQYF	TGTGCCAGTAGTCTTCGGCTAGCTCCAGATACGCAGTATTTT
TRBV19	NA	NA	TRBJ1-5	CASSIAGSNQPQHF	TGTGCCAGTAGTATAGCCGGGAGCAATCAGCCCCAGCATTTT
TRBV7-8	NA	NA	TRBJ2-7	CASSYRTSYEQYF	TGTGCCAGCAGCTACCGGACATCCTACGAGCAGTACTTC
TRBV5-5	NA	NA	TRBJ1-6	CASSLWELERVNSPLHF	TGTGCCAGCAGCTTGTGGGAGTTGGAGCGAGTTAATTCACCCCTCCACTTT
TRBV30	TRBD1	few	TRBJ1-3	CALQGVPGNTIYF	TGTGCCTTACAGGGGGTGCCTGGAAACACCATATATTTT
TRBV5-1	NA	NA	TRBJ1-1	CASSLAVNTEAFF	TGCGCCAGCAGCTTGGCCGTGAACACTGAAGCTTTCTTT
TRBV6-1	TRBD1	once	TRBJ2-2	CASSELSQGADTGELFF	TGTGCCAGCAGTGAACTTAGTCAGGGGGCAGACACCGGGGAGCTGTTTTTT